The 6 T cell receptor beta chains reported below all come from one sample, sequenced in a study of response to subunit inactivated influenza vaccine. MiXCR was run by TCRdb on the RT-PCR reads, yielding one entry per CDR3 protein. The repertoire has roughly 500,000 distinct CDR3 sequences, roughly a quarter of them found once; the top ten carry 2.5% to 3.5%. The sample was also linked to a second study, of T cells expressing NK-cell markers. That report notes: Scientists made TCR beta cDNA using 5'RACE template switching with UMIs.

Sequenced material: CD4+ T cells sorted from PBMCs, taken less than 13 days after vaccination. The receptors shown here come from a man between 45 and 60 years old who received an inactivated influenza vaccine.

V and J are TRBV7-3 and TRBJ2-1; no definite D call. The germline CDR1 and CDR2 sequences are SGHTA and FQGTGA. The CDR3 covers 15 residues. V was cut by 4 bases and J by 12 bases, with 22 bases left in between. The CDR3 here is CASSSDFLDVGRQFF. The CDR3 DNA reads as TGTGCCAGCAGCTCCGACTTCCTAGATGTTGGTCGGCAGTTCTTC.

The chain combines TRBV4-2 with TRBJ1-5; D might be TRBD1 (5 bases). Trimming took off 0 bases at V and 1 base at J, with 10 bases between the two ends. The CDR3 loop spans 16 amino acids. CDR1 is LGHNA and CDR2 is YNFKEQ in the germline V gene. The CDR3 protein is CASSQEGGESNQPQHF. CDR3 coding DNA: TGTGCCAGCAGCCAAGAAGGAGGGGAGAGCAATCAGCCCCAGCATTTT.

This clonotype was seen a handful of times. The rearrangement links TRBV5-6 to TRBJ2-2; 16 bases are a match to TRBD2. Germline lookup yields CDR1 SGHDT and CDR2 YYEEEE. The CDR3 extends over 20 amino acids. V lost 4 bases and J lost 3; bases outside the gene matches: 12. CDR3: CASSNLGLAGGSRDTGELFF. CDR3 bases: TGTGCCAGCAGCAACTTGGGACTAGCGGGAGGGTCACGTGACACCGGGGAGCTGTTTTTT.

CDR3 region: CSVEVTSGNNEQFF. The DNA of the CDR3 is TGCAGCGTTGAGGTAACTAGCGGAAACAATGAGCAGTTCTTC. The V and J genes are TRBV29-1 and TRBJ2-1, with 8 bases fitting TRBD2. V shed 3 bases, J shed 5 bases, and the junction held 6 bases outside the gene matches. This CDR3 region has 14 residues. Germline CDR1 reads SQVTM; CDR2 reads ANQGSEA.

This clonotype has more than one count but fewer than ten. J is TRBJ2-7 and V is TRBV4-3, with TRBD2 identical over 7 bases. CDR3 length: 18 amino acids. The germline gives CDR1 LGHNA, CDR2 YSLEER. V was pared by 3 bases and J by 0 bases, with 14 bases of the junction left unmatched. CDR3 protein: CASSHDPPSGTFSYEQYF. The CDR3 coding sequence is TGCGCCAGCAGCCATGACCCTCCTAGCGGAACCTTCTCCTACGAGCAGTACTTC.

V gene TRBV11-2 combines with J gene TRBJ2-1; the match to TRBD2 covers 10 bases. CDR1 and CDR2 (germline): SGHAT, FQNNGV. The CDR3 is 17 residues long. V shed 1 base and J 6 bases; nucleotides not matched to a gene: 9. The CDR3 DNA reads as TGTGCCAGCAGCTTAGCCCACCTAGCGGGAGCTTTCAATGAGCAGTTCTTC. This translates into CASSLAHLAGAFNEQFF.